The entry that follows covers one T cell receptor (beta chain) sequence. The data stem from a study of blood T cell repertoires in COVID-19. At the level of the study: Collection of acute and convalescent COVID-19 samples took place in the United States, Italy and Spain.

Clones were sequenced by immunoSEQ multiplex PCR, and TCRdb holds only the in-frame ones, with some missing. The table records 200,000 to 250,000 clones, over 75% of them present only once. The CDR3 extends over 16 amino acids. With 5 bases clipped from V and 5 bases from J, the junction kept 8 bases outside the gene matches. The germline V gene has CDR1 SGHTA and CDR2 FQGNSA. Sequenced input: PBMCs or T cells enriched from blood (not recorded which). The rearrangement joins TRBV7-2 to TRBJ2-1; 11 nucleotides match TRBD2. This TCR was sampled from a young man in a cohort exposed to, infected with or recovered from COVID-19 (not recorded which). The CDR3 nucleotides are TGTGCCAGCAGCCTCCGACTAGCGGGGCCCAACAATGAGCAGTTCTTC. It codes for CASSLRLAGPNNEQFF.